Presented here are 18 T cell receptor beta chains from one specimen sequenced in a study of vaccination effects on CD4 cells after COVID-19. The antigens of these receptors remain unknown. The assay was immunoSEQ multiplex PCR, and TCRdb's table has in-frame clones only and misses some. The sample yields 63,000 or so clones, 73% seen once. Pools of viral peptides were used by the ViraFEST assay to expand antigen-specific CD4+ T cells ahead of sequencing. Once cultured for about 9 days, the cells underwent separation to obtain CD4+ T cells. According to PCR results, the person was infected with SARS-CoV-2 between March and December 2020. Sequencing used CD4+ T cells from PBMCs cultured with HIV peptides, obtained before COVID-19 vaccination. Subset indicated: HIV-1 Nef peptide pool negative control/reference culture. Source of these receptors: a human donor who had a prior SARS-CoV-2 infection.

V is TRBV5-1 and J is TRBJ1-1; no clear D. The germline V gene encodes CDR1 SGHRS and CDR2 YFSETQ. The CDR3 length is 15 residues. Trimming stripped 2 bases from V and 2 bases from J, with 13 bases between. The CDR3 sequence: CASSLRPGFNTEAFF. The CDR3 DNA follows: TGCGCCAGCAGCTTACGTCCGGGGTTCAACACTGAAGCTTTCTTT.

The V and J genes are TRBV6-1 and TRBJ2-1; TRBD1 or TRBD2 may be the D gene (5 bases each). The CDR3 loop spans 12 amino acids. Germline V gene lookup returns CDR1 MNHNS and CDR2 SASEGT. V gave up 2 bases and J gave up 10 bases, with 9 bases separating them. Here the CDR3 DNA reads TGTGCCAGCAGTGAAATTAGGGACGAGCAGTTCTTC. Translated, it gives CASSEIRDEQFF.

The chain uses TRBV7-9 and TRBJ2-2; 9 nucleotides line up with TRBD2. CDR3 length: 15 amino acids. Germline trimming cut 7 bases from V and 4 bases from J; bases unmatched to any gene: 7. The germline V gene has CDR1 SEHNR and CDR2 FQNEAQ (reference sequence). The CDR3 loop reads CASTRRGGPTGELFF. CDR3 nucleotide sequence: TGTGCCAGCACCAGGCGGGGGGGCCCCACCGGGGAGCTGTTTTTT.

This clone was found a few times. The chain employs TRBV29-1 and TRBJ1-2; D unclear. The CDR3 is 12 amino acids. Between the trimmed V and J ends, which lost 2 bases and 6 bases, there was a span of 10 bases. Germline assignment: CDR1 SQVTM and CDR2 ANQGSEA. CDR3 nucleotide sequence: TGCAGCGTTGAAAGACCTGGGGATGGCTACACCTTC. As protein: CSVERPGDGYTF.

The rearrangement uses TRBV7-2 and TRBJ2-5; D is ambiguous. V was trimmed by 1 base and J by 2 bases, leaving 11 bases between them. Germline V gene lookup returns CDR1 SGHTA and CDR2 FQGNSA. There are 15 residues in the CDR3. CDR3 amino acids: CASSLGLSLQETQYF. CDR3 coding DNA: TGTGCCAGCAGCTTAGGGTTAAGTCTACAAGAGACCCAGTACTTC.

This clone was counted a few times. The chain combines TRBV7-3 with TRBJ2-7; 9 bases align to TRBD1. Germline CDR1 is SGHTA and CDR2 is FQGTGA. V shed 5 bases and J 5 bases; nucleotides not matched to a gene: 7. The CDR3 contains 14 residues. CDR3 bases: TGTGCCAGCAGCCCCGGGACAGGGTTCGACGAGCAGTACTTC. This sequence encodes CASSPGTGFDEQYF.

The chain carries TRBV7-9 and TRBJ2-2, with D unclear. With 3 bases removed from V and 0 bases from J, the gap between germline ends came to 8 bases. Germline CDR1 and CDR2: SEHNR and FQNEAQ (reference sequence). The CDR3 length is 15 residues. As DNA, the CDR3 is TGTGCCAGCAGCTTGAACCTCGCGAACACCGGGGAGCTGTTTTTT. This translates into CASSLNLANTGELFF.

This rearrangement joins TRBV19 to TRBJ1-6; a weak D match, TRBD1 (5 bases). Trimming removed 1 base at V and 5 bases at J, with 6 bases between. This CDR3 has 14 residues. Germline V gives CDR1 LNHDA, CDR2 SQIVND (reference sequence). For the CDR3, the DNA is TGTGCCAGTAGTATAGGCAGGGATAATTCACCCCTCCACTTT. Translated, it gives CASSIGRDNSPLHF.

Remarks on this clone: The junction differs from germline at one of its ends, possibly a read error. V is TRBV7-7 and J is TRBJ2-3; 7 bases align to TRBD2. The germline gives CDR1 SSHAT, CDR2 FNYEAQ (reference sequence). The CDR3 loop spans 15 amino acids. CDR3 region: CASSPLGGRTDTQYF. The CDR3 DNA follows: TGTGCTAGCAGCCCACTCGGGGGGAGGACAGATACGCAGTATTTT.

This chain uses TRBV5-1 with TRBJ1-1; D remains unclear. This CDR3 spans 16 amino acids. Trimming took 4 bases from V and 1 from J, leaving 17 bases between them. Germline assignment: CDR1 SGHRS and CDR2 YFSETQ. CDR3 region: CASSLDPGAGNTEAFF. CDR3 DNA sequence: TGCGCCAGCAGCCTCGACCCAGGAGCAGGGAACACTGAAGCTTTCTTT.

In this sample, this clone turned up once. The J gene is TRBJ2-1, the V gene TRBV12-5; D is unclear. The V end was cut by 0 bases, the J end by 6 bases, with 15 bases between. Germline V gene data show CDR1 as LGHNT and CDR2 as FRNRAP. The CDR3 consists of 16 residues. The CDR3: CASGLVLTPFVNEQFF. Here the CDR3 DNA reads TGTGCTAGTGGTTTGGTACTAACGCCCTTTGTCAATGAGCAGTTCTTC.

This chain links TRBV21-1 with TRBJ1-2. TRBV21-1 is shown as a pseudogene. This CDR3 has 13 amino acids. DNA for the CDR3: TGTGCCAGCAGCAAAAATTCGGGTCTAGGTCCGTTCTTC. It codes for CASSKNSGLGPFF.

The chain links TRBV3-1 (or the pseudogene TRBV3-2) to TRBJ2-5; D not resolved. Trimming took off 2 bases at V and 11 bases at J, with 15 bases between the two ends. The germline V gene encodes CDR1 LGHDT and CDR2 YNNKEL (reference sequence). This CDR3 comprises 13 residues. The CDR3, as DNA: TGTGCCAGCAGCCAATGGGTGACCCAGGTTCAGTACTTC. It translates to CASSQWVTQVQYF.

In DNA form, the CDR3 reads TGTGCCAGCAGTTATGGGGGCCCACCGGAGCAGTACTTC. The encoded protein is CASSYGGPPEQYF. The chain links TRBV6-2 or TRBV6-3 to TRBJ2-7; tentative D call: TRBD1 (6 bases). There are 13 residues in the CDR3. V lost 3 bases and J lost 7, with 13 bases in between. CDR1 is MNHEY, CDR2 SVGEGT, per germline.

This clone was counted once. The CDR3 sequence: CAWSRRGADTQYF. The CDR3 nucleotides read TGTGCCTGGAGTCGGAGGGGTGCAGATACGCAGTATTTT. The V call is TRBV30, the J call TRBJ2-3; a weak D match, TRBD2 (6 bases). CDR3 length: 13 residues. Trimming took 2 bases from V and 4 from J, leaving 10 bases between them. Germline V gene lookup returns CDR1 GTSNPN and CDR2 SVGIG (reference sequence). Full variable domain (missing parts from reference TRBV30 and TRBJ2-3): SQTIHQWPATLVQPVGSPLSLECTVEGTSNPNLYWYRQAAGRGLQLLFYSVGIGQISSEVPQNLSASRPQDRQFILSSKKLLLSDSGFYLCAWSRRGADTQYFGPGTRLTVL.

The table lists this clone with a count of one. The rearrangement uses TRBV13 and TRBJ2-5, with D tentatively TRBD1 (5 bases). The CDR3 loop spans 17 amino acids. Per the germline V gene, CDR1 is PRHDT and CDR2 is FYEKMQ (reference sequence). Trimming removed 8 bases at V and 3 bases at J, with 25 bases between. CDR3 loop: CASAHKAGSWQEETQYF. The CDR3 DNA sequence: TGTGCCAGCGCGCATAAAGCAGGGTCTTGGCAGGAAGAGACCCAGTACTTC. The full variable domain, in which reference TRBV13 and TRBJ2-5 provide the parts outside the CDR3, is AAGVIQSPRHLIKEKRETATLKCYPIPRHDTVYWYQQGPGQDPQFLISFYEKMQSDKGSIPDRFSAQQFSDYHSELNMSSLELGDSALYFCASAHKAGSWQEETQYFGPGTRLLVL.

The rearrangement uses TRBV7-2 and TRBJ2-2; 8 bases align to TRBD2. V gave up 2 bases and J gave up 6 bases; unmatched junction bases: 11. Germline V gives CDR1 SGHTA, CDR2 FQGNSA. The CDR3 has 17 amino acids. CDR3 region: CASSLSPLAAKAGELFF. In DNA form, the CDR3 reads TGTGCCAGCAGCTTATCCCCACTAGCGGCCAAAGCCGGGGAGCTGTTTTTT.

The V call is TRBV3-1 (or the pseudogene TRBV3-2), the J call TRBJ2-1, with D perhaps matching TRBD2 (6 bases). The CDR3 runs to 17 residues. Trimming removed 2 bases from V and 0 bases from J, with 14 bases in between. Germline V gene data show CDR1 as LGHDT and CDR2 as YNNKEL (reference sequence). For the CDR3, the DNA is TGTGCCAGCAGCCAAATTGGAGGGATGAGCTCCTACAATGAGCAGTTCTTC. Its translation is CASSQIGGMSSYNEQFF.